This section outlines one T cell receptor beta chain sequence together with its context. The antigen is undetermined. CD4+ or CD8+ T cells were sorted as naive CD45RA+ or memory CD45RO+. This entry belongs to a study of regulatory dendritic cells for organ transplantation. General study findings and limits: The authors noted considerable between-person heterogeneity in alloreactive memory CD8+ cells. Memory CD8+ T cells were the most oligoclonal; naive cells were highly diverse.

The CDR3 spans 18 residues. Germline V gene data show CDR1 as LNHDA and CDR2 as SQIVND (reference sequence). The V end was cut by 4 bases, the J end by 4 bases, with 22 bases between. Repertoires were generated with immunoSEQ multiplex PCR, while TCRdb's copy carries only in-frame clones and drops some. Counted here are 28,000 or so clones, approximately 78% occurring once; the ten biggest clones make up less than 0.11%. Sequencing was carried out using naive CD4+ T cells from blood. Subset meaning: CD45RA+ naive T cells. The chain combines TRBV19 with TRBJ1-4, with no clear D. The clonotype originates from a human donor in good health. The CDR3 DNA reads TGTGCCAGTAGTAGGGCGGGGTGGTCCGTGCGTGTTAATGAAAAACTGTTTTTT. Translated: CASSRAGWSVRVNEKLFF.